This TCR delta chain was captured in a study of γδ T cells in repeated Plasmodium falciparum infection. Overall study context: Donors were malaria-exposed Malian children or age- and gender-matched Australian children. Each infection was followed by sampling at 21 days, plus baseline and some pre-infection draws. Malian gammadelta TCRs were studied during no-transmission periods and across acute malaria episodes.

Vgamma9/Vdelta2+ and Vdelta2-negative gammadelta T cells were flow-sorted from PBMC for bulk sequencing. Sequencing covered both gamma and delta TCR chains per sample. TCRdb fed the multiplex PCR reads into CATT to redo clone calling. The table lists some 51,000 delta-chain clones, about 2% of them singletons. CDR3 length: 15 amino acids. The germline V gene encodes CDR1 GEAIGNYY and CDR2 EKD. Trimming pared 0 bases from V and 0 bases from J, leaving 10 bases between. At least ten counts were recorded for this clone. This likely reflects a read error, since a far larger clone is one base away. The same CDR3 can be traced to other DNA sequences in this sample.

The V gene is TRDV2, the J gene TRDJ1; D remains ambiguous. No J gene is reported in TCRdb; it was inferred here by comparing the DNA with germline. This receptor was obtained from a pool of human donors (malaria-infected and uninfected, not separated). The sample was gamma-delta T cells from blood. CDR3 protein: CACDTKGLNTDKLIF. In DNA form, the CDR3 reads TGTGCCTGTGACACCAAGGGGCTAAACACCGATAAACTCATCTTT.